This T cell receptor (beta chain) was captured by sequencing in a study of CD8 T cells in ankylosing spondylitis. Libraries of TCR beta came from quantitative 5'-RACE with molecular barcodes. TCRdb recomputed calls from the 5' RACE reads with MiXCR, one row per CDR3 protein. The data hold 470,000 or so distinct CDR3 sequences, with about 25% observed a single time. On this clonotype: The antigen is undetermined.

Germline V gene data show CDR1 as SGHRS and CDR2 as YFSETQ. J was trimmed by 1 base and V by 4 bases; bases with no gene match: 6. The CDR3 sequence is 16 residues long. The study, taken as a whole, reports: Researchers reportedly found disease-linked clones significantly enriched in matched ankylosing spondylitis synovial fluid. A TCR beta motif of fewer than ten highly homologous variants seemed to mark ankylosing spondylitis blood. Those disease-linked clones were CD8+; they were also relatively rare in peripheral blood.

Sequences were obtained from blood, either unsorted or a sorted T cell fraction (not recorded which). This TCR derives from a male donor with ankylosing spondylitis. The chain combines TRBV5-1 with TRBJ2-5; TRBD2 aligns across 11 bases. CDR3 sequence (DNA): TGCGCCAGCAGCCCCACGACTAGCGGGGCCCAAGAGACCCAGTACTTC. Amino acids: CASSPTTSGAQETQYF. The full variable domain, rest sourced from reference TRBV5-1 and TRBJ2-5, is KAGVTQTPRYLIKTRGQQVTLSCSPISGHRSVSWYQQTPGQGLQFLFEYFSETQRNKGNFPGRFSGRQFSNSRSEMNVSTLELGDSALYLCASSPTTSGAQETQYFGPGTRLLVL.